This is a list of T cell receptor beta chains from one sample in a study of identical twins. TCRdb re-analysed the 5' RACE reads in MiXCR, keeping a single row per CDR3 protein. The sample carries under 300,000 distinct CDR3 sequences, approximately 12% recorded once. This sample was also put to use in a study of yellow fever vaccine responses in identical twins.

Input material: memory (CD45RO+) T cells sorted from blood. These TCRs come from a woman between 18 and 30 years old in good health. Both conserved end residues are part of each CDR3. Fields, in order: V gene, J gene, D gene, clone size, CDR3 length, CDR3 protein, CDR3 DNA. A D gene is named only where the DNA matches it firmly. Not all rows give a size; the values are once, few, many and, for expanded clones, a class.

>TRBV7-2|TRBJ2-7|NA|few|14
CASSSPGNGYEQYF
TGTGCCAGCAGCTCACCGGGGAACGGGTACGAGCAGTACTTC
>TRBV5-1|TRBJ1-1|TRBD1|NA|14
CASSRGQGDTEAFF
TGCGCCAGCAGCCGCGGACAGGGAGATACTGAAGCTTTCTTT
>TRBV6-2/TRBV6-3|TRBJ2-1|TRBD2|many|17
CASSSTSGINTYNEQFF
TGTGCCAGCAGTTCGACTAGCGGGATTAACACCTACAATGAGCAGTTCTTC
>TRBV6-1|TRBJ2-1|NA|NA|13
CASSERQINEQFF
TGTGCCAGCAGTGAAAGGCAGATCAATGAGCAGTTCTTC
>TRBV12-3/TRBV12-4|TRBJ2-3|NA|many|10
CASSENTQYF
TGTGCCAGCAGCGAGAATACGCAGTATTTT
>TRBV9|TRBJ2-1|NA|few|16
CASSDHRDSDYNEQFF
TGTGCCAGCAGCGACCATCGGGACTCAGACTACAATGAGCAGTTCTTC
>TRBV2|TRBJ1-1|NA|NA|13
CASRREAATEAFF
TGTGCCAGCAGAAGAGAAGCGGCCACTGAAGCTTTCTTT
>TRBV15|TRBJ2-1|NA|NA|14
CATSRDPWGGEQFF
TGTGCCACCAGCAGAGATCCTTGGGGTGGGGAGCAGTTCTTC
>TRBV5-1|TRBJ1-4|TRBD1|few|14
CASSPQGFNEKLFF
TGCGCCAGCAGCCCACAGGGGTTTAATGAAAAACTGTTTTTT
>TRBV10-3|TRBJ2-3|TRBD2|NA|15
CAITSLAGSTDTQYF
TGTGCCATCACTAGCCTAGCGGGAAGCACAGATACGCAGTATTTT
>TRBV6-1|TRBJ1-4|NA|NA|14
CASSVGPTNEKLFF
TGTGCCAGCTCTGTGGGGCCAACTAATGAAAAACTGTTTTTT
>TRBV10-3|TRBJ2-1|TRBD1|few|15
CAIRSRQGPYNEQFF
TGTGCCATCAGAAGCAGACAGGGCCCCTACAATGAGCAGTTCTTC
>TRBV7-9|TRBJ1-1|NA|few|16
CASSLARTLTNTEAFF
TGTGCCAGCAGCTTAGCGCGGACCCTAACGAACACTGAAGCTTTCTTT
>TRBV9|TRBJ1-6|NA|many|14
CASSARTDNSPLHF
TGTGCCAGCAGCGCACGGACAGACAATTCACCCCTCCACTTT
>TRBV28|TRBJ2-2|TRBD2|few|16
CASSRLAGVGTGELFF
TGTGCCAGCAGTAGACTAGCGGGAGTTGGTACCGGGGAGCTGTTTTTT
>TRBV2|TRBJ2-1|NA|NA|14
CASTPRTAYNEQFF
TGTGCCAGCACTCCGAGGACAGCCTACAATGAGCAGTTCTTC